Here is one T cell receptor beta chain with its context. Its specific antigen is unknown. Base qualities are not provided; no much larger clone lies one nucleotide away. This record comes from a study of blood T cell repertoires in COVID-19 (TCRdb year 2020). About the study as a whole: Samples covering the acute and convalescent phases of COVID-19 were provided by collaborators in the United States, Italy and Spain. The material from the prospective study consisted of cDNA or gDNA derived from T cells, B-cell-depleted T cells, or PBMCs. Deeply sampled blood TCRbeta repertoires from subjects exposed to, actively infected with, or recovered from COVID-19 were included in the dataset. A freely available public database, intended as a resource for researchers studying the immune response to SARS-CoV-2, is where the repertoires were released. Samples came from the ongoing ImmuneRACE study (first 160 participants) plus 1,254 subjects from 6 global collaborators. A de-identified subject ID, COVID-19 status, age in years and sex were almost always included in the sample metadata. Where HLA class I and class II types were available, the types were taken from metadata supplied by the sample provider, not from assay-based typing.

TCRbeta CDR3 regions were amplified from genomic DNA by means of the immunoSEQ Assay, a bias-controlled multiplex PCR. The source study handled its data this way. Within the assay, amplification of reference gene primers was used to estimate how many nucleated cells each sample contained. To quantify the absolute abundance of each unique TCRbeta CDR3 rearrangement, sequence reads were collapsed and filtered. For each sample, productive Simpson clonality was calculated by taking the square root of Simpson's diversity index across productive rearrangements. TCRdb took this table from immuneACCESS and kept in-frame rearrangements with V and J called. Such tables lack part of the clones; where checked against another copy, unresolved V genes explain under half of the gap, and the rest is unexplained. V, J and clone size derive from that table, while D and trimming were established from the DNA sequence. The sample table lists under 150,000 clones, 70% to 90% of them with a count of one. Jointly, the top ten make up almost 8.5% of the sample.

Summary of the overall study and its limitations: How much clinical and demographic metadata was included differed by source and by participant, and the metadata was provided uncurated.

The germline ends are 23 bases apart after V is trimmed by 7 bases and J by 7 bases. There are 17 amino acids in the CDR3, from cysteine to phenylalanine inclusive. Of all the DNA, just the CDR3 is kept, 51 bases in frame from base 1. A second Seattle source provided samples from volunteer blood donors who had recovered from COVID-19. Each collaborating institution followed its own protocols to collect whole blood in K2EDTA tubes. For TCRbeta analysis, collaborators shipped samples in one of three forms: frozen whole blood, isolated PBMCs, or DNA extracted from either of those sample types. The sequence came from a woman between 65 and 79 years old who had recovered from COVID-19. This sequence uses TRBV23-1 and TRBJ1-6; no confident D gene assignment can be made. Being an ORF, TRBV23-1 has a function that is uncertain. Sequences were obtained from peripheral blood. The base sequence is TGCGCCAGCAAGGATCTTCGCGAGGGCGGCCGGAATTCACCCCTCCACTTT. Translated, this is CASKDLREGGRNSPLHF.